Listed below are T cell receptor beta chains from one sample, sequenced in a study of blood T cell repertoires in COVID-19. Repertoires were generated with immunoSEQ multiplex PCR, while TCRdb's copy carries only in-frame clones and drops some. This table has 200,000 or so clones, approximately 85% appearing once. Sample: peripheral blood. The receptors come from a woman in her 70s with active or convalescent COVID-19. CDR3s include the opening cysteine and the closing phenylalanine or tryptophan. A D gene is named only where the DNA matches it firmly. For some rows the clone size is stated as once, few or many, or as a class when expanded; others skip it.

CDR3 protein	CDR3 DNA	D gene	V gene	J gene	clone size
CASSPRTGALSGANVLTF	TGTGCCAGCTCACCACGGACAGGGGCGCTCTCTGGGGCCAACGTCCTGACTTTC	TRBD1	TRBV18	TRBJ2-6	-
CASSAGNNSPLHF	TGTGCCAGCAGCGCAGGGAATAATTCACCCCTCCACTTT	-	TRBV2	TRBJ1-6	-
CASSISRATVNYGYTF	TGTGCCAGTAGTATTTCTCGGGCGACAGTAAACTATGGCTACACCTTC	-	TRBV19	TRBJ1-2	-
CASSQYEATEAFF	TGTGCCAGCAGCCAATATGAGGCCACTGAAGCTTTCTTT	-	TRBV7-3	TRBJ1-1	-
CATFEASGAGYEQYF	TGTGCCACCTTCGAGGCTAGCGGGGCGGGCTACGAGCAGTACTTC	TRBD2	TRBV10-3	TRBJ2-7	-
CASSLVQTGGQFF	TGTGCCAGCAGCTTAGTCCAAACTGGAGGGCAGTTCTTC	-	TRBV7-8	TRBJ2-1	-
CASSFRTEREETQYF	TGTGCCAGCAGCTTCCGGACAGAACGGGAAGAGACCCAGTACTTC	-	TRBV7-8	TRBJ2-5	few
CASSLVAGSNYGYTF	TGTGCCAGCAGCTTAGTGGCGGGTTCTAACTATGGCTACACCTTC	-	TRBV7-2	TRBJ1-2	-
CASSQDGTKTYEQYF	TGTGCCAGCAGCCAAGACGGGACTAAGACCTACGAGCAGTACTTC	TRBD2	TRBV3-1/TRBV3-2	TRBJ2-7	-
CASSQEGGAGSYNSPLHF	TGCGCCAGCAGCCAAGAAGGGGGGGCCGGCTCCTATAATTCACCCCTCCACTTT	-	TRBV4-1	TRBJ1-6	-
CASSMEVSGSNEQFF	TGTGCCAGTAGTATGGAGGTTAGCGGGAGCAATGAGCAGTTCTTC	TRBD2	TRBV19	TRBJ2-1	-
CASSQGGASGMNEQFF	TGCGCCAGCAGCCAGGGGGGGGCTAGCGGGATGAATGAGCAGTTCTTC	TRBD2	TRBV4-1	TRBJ2-1	-
CASSSGQTLTYEQYF	TGTGCCAGCAGCTCAGGACAGACTCTTACCTACGAGCAGTACTTC	-	TRBV5-4	TRBJ2-7	once
CASSQAETGGSNQPQHF	TGCGCCAGCAGCCAAGCGGAGACAGGGGGGAGCAATCAGCCCCAGCATTTT	TRBD1	TRBV4-1	TRBJ1-5	-
CASSGVGDSGETQYF	TGCGCCAGCAGCGGTGTGGGAGACTCAGGAGAGACCCAGTACTTC	-	TRBV5-1	TRBJ2-5	once
CASSPMGQGTGELFF	TGTGCCAGCTCACCCATGGGACAGGGAACCGGGGAGCTGTTTTTT	TRBD1	TRBV18	TRBJ2-2	-
CASSSARVSGEQYF	TGTGCCAGCAGTTCCGCGCGGGTCTCGGGCGAGCAGTACTTC	-	TRBV6-5	TRBJ2-7	-
CATSPLRGGYTDTQYF	TGTGCCACCAGCCCATTGAGAGGGGGATACACAGATACGCAGTATTTT	-	TRBV15	TRBJ2-3	-
CATCRSPRNTGELFF	TGTGCCACCTGTAGGAGTCCCCGTAACACCGGGGAGCTGTTTTTT	-	TRBV6-5	TRBJ2-2	-
CASDEGVPDTQYF	TGTGCCAGCGACGAGGGGGTCCCAGATACGCAGTATTTT	-	TRBV27	TRBJ2-3	once
CASSRTSGIYEQYF	TGTGCCAGCAGCAGGACTAGCGGGATCTACGAGCAGTACTTC	TRBD2	TRBV11-2	TRBJ2-7	-
CASSGTGTGANVLTF	TGTGCCAGCAGCGGAACAGGGACTGGGGCCAACGTCCTGACTTTC	-	TRBV5-6	TRBJ2-6	-
CASSKDERRTSGSQVPNLSYEQYF	TGTGCCAGCAGCAAGGACGAGCGGCGGACTAGCGGGAGCCAAGTCCCCAACCTCTCCTACGAGCAGTACTTC	-	TRBV21-1	TRBJ2-7	-
CAIRRTPTDTQYF	TGTGCCATCAGGAGGACTCCCACAGATACGCAGTATTTT	-	TRBV10-3	TRBJ2-3	-
CASSKPVASGRVWNEQFF	TGTGCCAGCAGCAAACCGGTGGCTAGCGGGAGAGTCTGGAATGAGCAGTTCTTC	-	TRBV21-1	TRBJ2-1	-
CASRGETQYF	TGTGCCAGTAGAGGGGAGACCCAGTACTTC	-	TRBV28	TRBJ2-5	-
CASSLSTGENTEAFF	TGTGCCAGCAGCCTCTCGACAGGGGAGAACACTGAAGCTTTCTTT	TRBD1	TRBV7-9	TRBJ1-1	once
CATSDPPGYEQYF	TGTGCCACCAGTGACCCGCCGGGGTACGAGCAGTACTTC	-	TRBV24-1	TRBJ2-7	-
CASSAQQGRNTIYF	TGTGCCAGCAGCGCCCAACAGGGGAGAAACACCATATATTTT	TRBD1	TRBV9	TRBJ1-3	-
CASSQELQRGGSYNSPLHF	TGCGCCAGCAGCCAAGAGCTCCAGAGGGGGGGCTCCTATAATTCACCCCTCCACTTT	-	TRBV4-1	TRBJ1-6	few
CASSHPSGGRDEQYF	TGCGCCAGCAGCCACCCTAGCGGGGGTCGGGACGAGCAGTACTTC	TRBD2	TRBV4-1	TRBJ2-7	-
CASSYGGSGTNEQFF	TGTGCCAGCAGCTACGGAGGTAGCGGTACCAATGAGCAGTTCTTC	-	TRBV11-3	TRBJ2-1	-
CASSYTRQWSNTEAFF	TGTGCCAGCAGTTACACGCGACAGTGGTCGAACACTGAAGCTTTCTTT	-	TRBV6-5	TRBJ1-1	-
CASSARNTDTQYF	TGTGCCAGCAGCGCGAGAAACACAGATACGCAGTATTTT	-	TRBV7-9	TRBJ2-3	-
CASRYGQNYGYTF	TGTGCCAGCAGATATGGACAGAACTATGGCTACACCTTC	-	TRBV27	TRBJ1-2	-
CASSGAEAFF	TGTGCCAGTAGCGGAGCTGAAGCTTTCTTT	-	TRBV19	TRBJ1-1	-
CASSLKLGQTKFDGYTF	TGTGCCAGCAGCTTGAAGCTGGGACAGACAAAGTTTGATGGCTACACCTTC	TRBD1	TRBV5-5	TRBJ1-2	-
CASSPGQTTGELFF	TGTGCCAGCTCACCAGGACAGACCACCGGGGAGCTGTTTTTT	-	TRBV18	TRBJ2-2	-
CTSSQDPGKRDQFF	TGCACCAGCAGCCAAGATCCCGGAAAGCGGGATCAGTTCTTC	-	TRBV1	TRBJ2-1	-
CSASIGYGYTF	TGCAGTGCTAGTATCGGGTATGGCTACACCTTC	-	TRBV20-1	TRBJ1-2	-
CASSYGPPNTEAFF	TGTGCCAGCAGTTACGGGCCACCGAACACTGAAGCTTTCTTT	-	TRBV6-5	TRBJ1-1	-
CASSQEGGDRGFYTF	TGCGCCAGCAGCCAAGAAGGAGGAGACAGGGGATTCTACACCTTC	TRBD1	TRBV4-1	TRBJ1-2	once
CASRLSRTGELFF	TGTGCCAGCAGGCTCTCCAGAACCGGGGAGCTGTTTTTT	-	TRBV7-3	TRBJ2-2	-
CASIPGPPGDQPQHF	TGTGCCAGCATCCCTGGACCCCCGGGGGATCAGCCCCAGCATTTT	-	TRBV6-5	TRBJ1-5	many